This TCR beta chain emerged from a study of shared clonotypes between healthy human individuals. At the level of the study: The study used three CD4 naive, three CD4 memory, two CD8 naive and one CD8 memory plate per donor.

Trimming cost V 6 bases and J 7 bases; bases outside gene matches: 13. CDR1 and CDR2 (germline): MNHNS, SASEGT. There are 15 residues in the CDR3. Clones were sequenced by immunoSEQ multiplex PCR, and TCRdb holds only the in-frame ones, with some missing. This table has around 2,000,000 clones, around 95% appearing once. Overall study findings and caveats: Enrolling few donors narrowed the genetic and exposure-history diversity that was represented.

To note about this clone: Its antigen remains unknown.

The TCR was taken from a man between 18 and 29 years old in good health. This chain connects TRBV6-1 to TRBJ2-3, with TRBD1 identical over 7 bases. The material sequenced was naive CD4+ T cells sorted from blood. Subset in this sample: CD45RA+ positively selected. CDR3 nucleotides: TGTGCCAGCAGGGAGTCGCCCGGGACAGTGAATACGCAGTATTTT. This gives the protein CASRESPGTVNTQYF.